The TCR beta chain described here comes from a study of T cells in Graves' hyperthyroidism and ophthalmopathy. Study-wide context: Blood was drawn when the patient was first diagnosed and still untreated.

Researchers took RNA transcripts and amplified the TCR beta CDR3 regions from them. Carried out on the TCR CDR3, a first-round RT-PCR used the HTBI primer set. TCRdb re-called the multiplex PCR reads with MiXCR, one entry per CDR3 protein. The sample shows approximately 600,000 distinct CDR3 sequences, around 14% of them seen only once. Overall study results and limits: Before onset, ophthalmopathy was predicted by the model a median around 6.5 months earlier.

The V gene's germline CDR1 is WSHSY and CDR2 SAAADI. The CDR3 contains 14 residues. This clonotype occurred a few times. Its antigen remains unidentified. Germline and junction disagree at one end, which may indicate a read error. Exclusions: uncontrolled infection, other autoimmune disease, pregnancy, lactation. PBMCs were collected from a 10 ml volume of fresh peripheral blood. Specimen: blood. The receptor comes from a woman younger than 30 with Graves' ophthalmopathy. This chain uses TRBV10-2 with TRBJ2-5, with 8 bases aligning to TRBD2. The CDR3, as DNA: TGCGCCAGCAGAGACCTGGGACTAGATGTCGGTGTGGACTTC. Amino acids: CASRDLGLDVGVDF.